This T cell receptor (beta chain) was sequenced during a study of T-cell reconstitution after alpha-beta-depleted transplantation in children. Unique molecular identifiers tagged the TCRbeta library. TCRdb fed the PCR reads into MiXCR, producing one record per CDR3 protein. The table includes about 16,000 distinct CDR3 sequences, approximately 5.1% detected once. This clonotype was seen many times. Antigen specificity is unknown. Study results and limitations: Several hundred expanded graft clones reportedly supplied alpha-beta T cells about two months after transplant.

The germline V gene encodes CDR1 MNHEY and CDR2 SVGEGT. After removal of 5 bases from V and 2 bases from J, the junction contained 6 bases not matched to a gene. The CDR3 covers 16 residues. V is TRBV6-2 or TRBV6-3 and J is TRBJ2-6; 7 nucleotides line up with TRBD2. The source material was PBMCs, sampled before TCRalphabeta/CD19-depleted stem cell transplant. This clonotype was sampled from a boy younger than 18 with acute lymphoblastic leukemia, due to receive a stem cell transplant. The CDR3 is CASSRRLAAGANVLTF. The DNA of the CDR3 is TGTGCCAGCAGTCGGAGGCTAGCGGCTGGGGCCAACGTCCTGACTTTC.